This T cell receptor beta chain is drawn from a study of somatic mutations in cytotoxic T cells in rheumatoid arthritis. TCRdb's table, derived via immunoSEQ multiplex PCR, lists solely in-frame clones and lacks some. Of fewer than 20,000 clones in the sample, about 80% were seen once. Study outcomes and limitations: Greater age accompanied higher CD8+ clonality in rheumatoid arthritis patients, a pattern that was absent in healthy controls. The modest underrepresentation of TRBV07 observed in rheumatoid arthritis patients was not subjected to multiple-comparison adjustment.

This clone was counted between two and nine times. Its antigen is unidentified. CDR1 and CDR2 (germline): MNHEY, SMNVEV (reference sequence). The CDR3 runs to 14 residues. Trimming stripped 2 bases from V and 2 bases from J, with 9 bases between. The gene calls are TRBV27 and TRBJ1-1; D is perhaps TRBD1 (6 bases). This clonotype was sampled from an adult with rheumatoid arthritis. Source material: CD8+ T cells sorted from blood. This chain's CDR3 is CASSLPDRNTEAFF. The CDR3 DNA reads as TGTGCCAGCAGTTTACCGGACAGAAACACTGAAGCTTTCTTT.